Described below is a single T cell receptor beta chain sequence and its context. What it binds is unknown. Noted treatment: approximately 18 received Ad26.COV2.S at low or high dose, single or two shots; roughly 5 received placebo; per-sample allocation not given. It was on day 63 after the first vaccine or placebo injection that samples were taken. Boston supplied an adult donor aged 18-55 years. Measured with immunoSEQ multiplex PCR; TCRdb has only the in-frame clones, and not every one. Among about 390,000 clones listed, 70% to 90% were seen once. The data originate from a study of Ad26.COV2.S vaccination and SARS-CoV-2 variants. The overall study: Donor allocation was to the COV1001 Ad26.COV2.S trial arm.

Findings and caveats of the study: Total responses of T cells may have been underestimated by the analyses of TCR breadth and depth.

Per germline, CDR1 KGHSH and CDR2 LQKENI. V trimming: 4 bases; J trimming: 11 bases; junction bases outside the gene matches: 10. The length of the CDR3 is 13 residues. This TCR was recovered from a person between 18 and 59 years old who received the Ad26.COV2.S COVID-19 vaccine or a placebo. The chain recombines TRBV18 with TRBJ1-1, with 7 nucleotides matching TRBD1. Sequenced material: peripheral blood, taken in a trial of Ad26.COV2.S vaccine versus placebo. This chain's CDR3 is CASSQGQVRWAFF. The CDR3 DNA reads as TGTGCCAGCTCACAAGGACAGGTTAGGTGGGCTTTCTTT. The complete variable domain, with remaining parts taken from reference TRBV18 and TRBJ1-1, reads NAGVMQNPRHLVRRRGQEARLRCSPMKGHSHVYWYRQLPEEGLKFMVYLQKENIIDESGMPKERFSAEFPKEGPSILRIQQVVRGDSAAYFCASSQGQVRWAFFGQGTRLTVV.